A single sample gave rise to the 18 T cell receptor beta chains below, sequenced in a study of T cells in severe cutaneous drug reactions. Libraries were made by iRepertoire multiplex PCR with TCR subtype-specific primers for bulk and single-cell sequencing. TCRdb reworked the multiplex PCR reads into one entry per CDR3 protein, no DNA. This repertoire includes more than 6,500 distinct CDR3 sequences. Sequenced patients had Stevens-Johnson syndrome or toxic epidermal necrolysis caused by carbamazepine. Source material: cells from a skin blister. Source of these receptors: a human donor with a severe cutaneous adverse drug reaction.

The chain recombines TRBV7-8 with TRBJ2-3; the D gene TCRdb calls, TRBD1, cannot be checked with no DNA. Germline V gives CDR1 SGHVS, CDR2 FQNEAQ. CDR3 length: 16 residues. The CDR3 region is CASSLSGTRVGDTQYF. Based on the CDR3 plus reference TRBV7-8 and TRBJ2-3, the full variable domain is GAGVSQSPRYKVAKRGQDVALRCDPISGHVSLFWYQQALGQGPEFLTYFQNEAQLDKSGLPSDRFFAERPEGSVSTLKIQRTQQEDSAVYLCASSLSGTRVGDTQYFGPGTRLTVL.

According to its frequency, this clonotype is medium-sized. The gene calls are TRBV6-5 and TRBJ1-1; TCRdb's D call of TRBD1 is untestable without DNA. CDR1 is MNHEY, CDR2 SVGAGI, per germline. The CDR3 is 15 residues long. The CDR3: CASSSPQGGVSEAFF.

The genes are TRBV13 and TRBJ2-7; checking the TCRdb D call of TRBD1 is not possible without DNA. Germline assignment: CDR1 PRHDT and CDR2 FYEKMQ (reference sequence). This CDR3 comprises 12 residues. The CDR3 is CASRQGDYEQYF.

The J gene is TRBJ2-1, the V gene TRBV28; as DNA is missing, the TRBD2 call by TCRdb cannot be tested. This CDR3 is 15 amino acids long. CDR1 MDHEN and CDR2 SYDVKM come from the germline V gene. This chain's CDR3 is CASSTRAGGRNEQFF. Full variable domain (outside the CDR3, taken from reference TRBV28 and TRBJ2-1): DVKVTQSSRYLVKRTGEKVFLECVQDMDHENMFWYRQDPGLGLRLIYFSYDVKMKEKGDIPEGYSVSREKKERFSLILESASTNQTSMYLCASSTRAGGRNEQFFGPGTRLTVL.

The chain has TRBV4-3 and TRBJ1-2. CDR1 is LGHNA, CDR2 YSLEER, per germline. This CDR3 is 13 amino acids long. The CDR3 here is CASSPDGNYGYTF.

The rearrangement links TRBV5-4 to TRBJ2-7; TCRdb picks TRBD2, but there is no DNA to check that call. CDR1 and CDR2 (germline): SGHNT, YYREEE (reference sequence). This CDR3 contains 14 residues. CDR3 sequence: CASSRLAGNYEQYF. Looking up the rest from reference TRBV5-4 and TRBJ2-7 gives the full variable domain: ETGVTQSPTHLIKTRGQQVTLRCSSQSGHNTVSWYQQALGQGPQFIFQYYREEENGRGNFPPRFSGLQFPNYSSELNVNALELDDSALYLCASSRLAGNYEQYFGPGTRLTVT.

The chain uses TRBV28 and TRBJ2-5; TCRdb's D call of TRBD2 is untestable without DNA. The CDR3 has 19 residues. The V gene's germline CDR1 is MDHEN and CDR2 SYDVKM. CDR3 protein: CASSSPLYRARVRQETQYF.

The chain combines TRBV18 with TRBJ2-7; the TCRdb D gene call, TRBD1, has no DNA to confirm it. This CDR3 contains 16 residues. Germline V gives CDR1 KGHSH, CDR2 LQKENI. The CDR3 region is CASSPDTGLSSYEQYF.

V and J are TRBV7-9 and TRBJ2-5; no DNA is available, so the TRBD2 call from TCRdb remains unchecked. The germline V gene has CDR1 SEHNR and CDR2 FQNEAQ (reference sequence). This CDR3 contains 16 residues. CDR3 protein: CASSSPGAGLSETQYF.

This chain uses TRBV9 with TRBJ2-3; TCRdb outputs TRBD1, but without DNA this stays unchecked. CDR3 length equals 16 residues. Looked up from germline, CDR1 is SGDLS and CDR2 is YYNGEE. CDR3 sequence reads: CASSAHGQGGTDTQYF.

The genes are TRBV12-3 or TRBV12-4 and TRBJ2-1; TCRdb selects TRBD2, and the lack of DNA leaves this call unchecked. CDR3 length equals 14 residues. CDR3 amino acids: CASKETSGYNEQFF.

This clonotype is called medium-sized based on its frequency. The chain employs TRBV29-1 and TRBJ2-7. From germline, CDR1 is SQVTM and CDR2 ANQGSEA. The CDR3 sequence is 12 residues long. CDR3 in amino acids: CSVVKETYEQYF.

The chain recombines TRBV28 with TRBJ1-1. Germline CDR1 is MDHEN and CDR2 is SYDVKM. This CDR3 has 11 residues. This CDR3 reads CASSLNREAFF.

The rearrangement joins TRBV4-3 to TRBJ2-3; TCRdb lists TRBD2, though no DNA is available to test this call. The CDR3 sequence is 17 residues long. Germline values: CDR1 LGHNA, CDR2 YSLEER. This CDR3 reads CASSQVGMRGSTDTQYF.

This chain uses TRBV29-1 with TRBJ2-7; with no DNA, the TCRdb D assignment of TRBD2 cannot be verified. Germline V gives CDR1 SQVTM, CDR2 ANQGSEA. CDR3 length: 16 amino acids. The CDR3 sequence is CSVLGTSGTFSYEQYF.

The J gene is TRBJ1-2, the V gene TRBV27. CDR3 length: 14 residues. Per the germline V gene, CDR1 is MNHEY and CDR2 is SMNVEV (reference sequence). CDR3 sequence: CASRPLTGIYGYTF.

The genes are TRBV27 and TRBJ2-7; TCRdb's D call, TRBD1, is unchecked because there is no DNA. CDR3 length: 16 residues. From germline, CDR1 is MNHEY and CDR2 SMNVEV (reference sequence). CDR3 amino acids: CASSLSSGTDLYEQYF.

The V and J genes are TRBV5-4 and TRBJ1-1; TCRdb selects TRBD1, and the lack of DNA leaves this call unchecked. CDR1 and CDR2 (germline): SGHNT, YYREEE (reference sequence). CDR3 length: 13 amino acids. The CDR3 region is CASSLSKGFGAFF.